This TCR beta chain was captured by sequencing in a study of T-cell reconstitution after alpha-beta-depleted transplantation in children. Preparation of the TCRbeta library used unique molecular identifiers. TCRdb passed the PCR reads through MiXCR, listing each CDR3 protein once. The sample lists about 540,000 distinct CDR3 sequences, around 18% occurring once. The CDR3 has 13 amino acids. Germline-derived CDR1 and CDR2 are SGHVS and FNYEAQ. Trimming cost V 9 bases and J 1 base, with 12 bases left between them. The source is a human donor who donated a stem cell graft to a child with acute lymphoblastic leukemia. Source: PBMCs from the stem cell graft donor, taken from the stem cell graft. The chain recombines TRBV7-6 with TRBJ1-2; perhaps TRBD1 as D (6 bases). CDR3 coding DNA: TGTGCCAGTAGCCAGGGGAATAACTATGGCTACACCTTC. It codes for CASSQGNNYGYTF. Supplemented by reference TRBV7-6 and TRBJ1-2, the full variable domain reads GAGVSQSPRYKVTKRGQDVALRCDPISGHVSLYWYRQALGQGPEFLTYFNYEAQQDKSGLPNDRFSAERPEGSISTLTIQRTEQRDSAMYRCASSQGNNYGYTFGSGTRLTVV.